One sample yielded the 30 T cell receptor beta chains listed below, sequenced in a study of T cell responses to AZD1222 COVID-19 vaccine. Here immunoSEQ multiplex PCR was the method, and the copy in TCRdb shows in-frame clones only, minus some. The repertoire holds more than 85,000 clones, with 86% as singletons. Sequences were derived from peripheral blood, sampled on day 0 of AZD1222 vaccination. These TCRs come from an adult in good health.

The V and J genes are TRBV18 and TRBJ2-2; 9 nucleotides align to TRBD1. Germline values: CDR1 KGHSH, CDR2 LQKENI. V was pared by 3 bases and J by 10 bases, with 3 bases of the junction left unmatched. This CDR3 is built from 13 residues. The CDR3 bases are TGTGCCAGCTCACCTGGACAGGGGATGGAGCTGTTTTTT. Translating gives CASSPGQGMELFF.

This clone was counted a few times. This sequence joins TRBV10-3 and TRBJ2-7; 12 positions agree with TRBD1. Germline loops: CDR1 ENHRY, CDR2 SYGVKD. The CDR3 is 15 amino acids. V trimming: 6 bases; J trimming: 1 base; junction bases outside the gene matches: 4. The CDR3 region is CAIRGTGGMSYEQYF. CDR3 in DNA: TGTGCCATCAGGGGGACAGGGGGCATGTCCTACGAGCAGTACTTC.

This chain connects TRBV7-8 to TRBJ2-5, with TRBD2 matching over 9 bases. Germline loops: CDR1 SGHVS, CDR2 FQNEAQ. This CDR3 contains 15 residues. With 2 bases clipped from V and 2 bases from J, the junction kept 3 bases outside the gene matches. CDR3 residues: CASSLLAGSQETQYF. The CDR3 nucleotides read TGTGCCAGCAGCTTACTAGCGGGATCACAAGAGACCCAGTACTTC.

The CDR3 DNA reads as TGTGCCAGCAGCTTTAGCGGGAAAGAGACCCAGTACTTC. Translation: CASSFSGKETQYF. The chain employs TRBV7-8 and TRBJ2-5, with 8 bases lining up with TRBD2. With 3 bases clipped from V and 3 bases from J, the junction kept 0 bases outside the gene matches. The CDR3 totals 13 residues. CDR1 is SGHVS and CDR2 is FQNEAQ in the germline V gene. The full variable domain, with the rest looked up from reference TRBV7-8 and TRBJ2-5, is GAGVSQSPRYKVAKRGQDVALRCDPISGHVSLFWYQQALGQGPEFLTYFQNEAQLDKSGLPSDRFFAERPEGSVSTLKIQRTQQEDSAVYLCASSFSGKETQYFGPGTRLLVL.

The chain recombines TRBV7-2 with TRBJ2-2; 9 nucleotides agree with TRBD2. The germline V gene has CDR1 SGHTA and CDR2 FQGNSA. Trimming removed 8 bases from V and 2 bases from J; junction bases left unmatched: 9. The CDR3 covers 16 residues. DNA for the CDR3: TGTGCCAGCGGGTCGATCCTAGCGGGAAACACCGGGGAGCTGTTTTTT. Protein product: CASGSILAGNTGELFF.

CDR3 sequence: CASSSQREDNQPQHF. The CDR3 region has the DNA TGTGCCAGCAGCTCACAGAGAGAAGACAATCAGCCCCAGCATTTT. The chain combines TRBV5-6 with TRBJ1-5; D is undetermined. The ends were cut back, 3 bases at V and 3 bases at J, with 13 bases in the middle. The CDR3 runs to 15 residues. Germline V gives CDR1 SGHDT, CDR2 YYEEEE.

This chain joins TRBV4-1 and TRBJ1-3; D possibly corresponds to TRBD1 (5 bases). Deletions cut 0 bases from V and 0 bases from J, with 15 bases between. Germline loops: CDR1 MGHRA, CDR2 YSYEKL. CDR3 length equals 18 residues. The CDR3 region has the DNA TGCGCCAGCAGCCAAGATGGGGCCGGAGCCGGCTCTGGAAACACCATATATTTT. It is translated as CASSQDGAGAGSGNTIYF.

The rearrangement links TRBV5-1 to TRBJ1-2; D may be TRBD1 (6 bases). The CDR3 is made up of 19 amino acids. Germline CDR1 reads SGHRS; CDR2 reads YFSETQ. The V and J ends lost 0 bases and 2 bases respectively, with 23 bases between them. The DNA for the CDR3 is TGCGCCAGCAGCTTGGCCGGCGGGGGCTTTTTGGGAAGGAACTATGGCTACACCTTC. This sequence encodes CASSLAGGGFLGRNYGYTF.

The gene calls are TRBV2 and TRBJ2-3; possibly TRBD1 for D (5 bases). The CDR3 covers 16 residues. V gave up 6 bases and J gave up 0 bases, with 16 bases separating them. Germline CDR1 is SNHLY and CDR2 is FYNNEI. As DNA, the CDR3 is TGTGCCAGCAGGAGAAGGAGCCAGGGTAGCACAGATACGCAGTATTTT. This translates into CASRRRSQGSTDTQYF.

The chain carries TRBV6-5 and TRBJ1-4; 7 nucleotides align to TRBD1. V lost 7 bases and J lost 6; bases outside the gene matches: 11. The CDR3 length is 15 residues. Germline V CDR1 and CDR2: MNHEY, SVGAGI. This chain's CDR3 is CASTGQRLYYEKLFF. The CDR3 DNA follows: TGTGCCAGCACGGGACAGAGACTGTATTATGAAAAACTGTTTTTT.

The rearrangement links TRBV9 to TRBJ2-1, with 8 bases lining up with TRBD2. Per the germline V gene, CDR1 is SGDLS and CDR2 is YYNGEE. V lost 0 bases, J lost 4 bases, and 3 bases stayed unmatched. The CDR3 is 15 amino acids. This CDR3 reads CASSVDSGAYNEQFF. DNA for the CDR3: TGTGCCAGCAGCGTAGATAGCGGGGCTTACAATGAGCAGTTCTTC.

This chain connects TRBV11-2 to TRBJ2-7; 8 bases are shared with TRBD2. Germline V gives CDR1 SGHAT, CDR2 FQNNGV. This CDR3 region has 15 residues. V was clipped by 5 bases and J by 0 bases; unmatched bases: 6. The CDR3 protein is CASSPPGGSSYEQYF. The CDR3 DNA sequence: TGTGCCAGCAGCCCCCCGGGGGGGAGCTCCTACGAGCAGTACTTC.

The rearrangement uses TRBV28 and TRBJ2-7; perhaps D is TRBD1 or TRBD2 (6 bases each). The CDR3 has 15 residues. With 6 bases removed from V and 3 bases from J, the gap between germline ends came to 18 bases. From germline, CDR1 is MDHEN and CDR2 SYDVKM. The CDR3 here is CASSSPGAEDYEQYF. The CDR3 DNA reads TGTGCCAGCAGCTCTCCGGGGGCAGAGGACTACGAGCAGTACTTC.

The chain joins TRBV19 to TRBJ2-5; TRBD1 is a possible D gene (6 bases). CDR1 and CDR2 from the germline V gene are LNHDA and SQIVND (reference sequence). Trimming shortened V by 5 bases and J by 5 bases, and 18 bases separated the two germline ends. This CDR3 has 15 amino acids. This CDR3 reads CASSLNRAHRETQYF. The CDR3 nucleotides read TGTGCCAGTAGTCTCAACAGGGCCCATCGGGAGACCCAGTACTTC. The full variable domain, with the rest looked up from reference TRBV19 and TRBJ2-5, is DGGITQSPKYLFRKEGQNVTLSCEQNLNHDAMYWYRQDPGQGLRLIYYSQIVNDFQKGDIAEGYSVSREKKESFPLTVTSAQKNPTAFYLCASSLNRAHRETQYFGPGTRLLVL.

The chain has TRBV19 and TRBJ1-5; 10 nucleotides align to TRBD1. V was clipped by 5 bases and J by 4 bases; unmatched bases: 5. Looked up from germline, CDR1 is LNHDA and CDR2 is SQIVND (reference sequence). The CDR3 is 15 residues long. The CDR3 nucleotides are TGTGCCAGTAGTCCGCCGGGACAGGGGAATCAGCCCCAGCATTTT. Amino acid sequence: CASSPPGQGNQPQHF.

V gene TRBV14 combines with J gene TRBJ1-1, with 9 bases fitting TRBD1. This CDR3 region has 14 residues. The germline gives CDR1 SGHDN, CDR2 FVKESK. With V trimmed by 4 bases and J by 7 bases, 7 bases remained unmatched. CDR3 bases: TGTGCCAGCAGCCCGTGGACAGGGGATGTTGAAGCTTTCTTT. This sequence encodes CASSPWTGDVEAFF.

The rearrangement joins TRBV5-6 to TRBJ1-6, with TRBD1 matching 10 bases. The V segment lost 4 bases and the J segment 5 bases; nucleotides outside the gene matches: 12. There are 18 residues in the CDR3. CDR1 is SGHDT and CDR2 is YYEEEE in the germline V gene. CDR3 DNA: TGTGCCAGCAGCGCCCTCGGGGGGACAGGGGAGGATAATTCACCCCTCCACTTT. It specifies CASSALGGTGEDNSPLHF.

V gene TRBV27 combines with J gene TRBJ1-1; 8 bases fit TRBD1. V dropped 3 bases and J dropped 3; count of bases not matched to a gene: 3. The CDR3 contains 14 residues. The germline CDR1 and CDR2 sequences are MNHEY and SMNVEV (reference sequence). The DNA of the CDR3 is TGTGCCAGCAGTTTTCGACAGGGGCACACTGAAGCTTTCTTT. Amino acids: CASSFRQGHTEAFF.

This chain connects TRBV2 to TRBJ2-3; TRBD1 matches 9 bases. CDR1 is SNHLY and CDR2 is FYNNEI in the germline V gene. CDR3 length: 17 amino acids. The J segment lost 4 bases and the V segment lost 7 bases, leaving 15 bases of the junction unmatched. The CDR3 DNA follows: TGTGCCAGCATCCCCCTTTTTGGGGACAGGGTACCAGATACGCAGTATTTT. Translating gives CASIPLFGDRVPDTQYF.

The chain joins TRBV6-5 to TRBJ1-6; D might be TRBD1 (5 bases). V gave up 5 bases and J gave up 7 bases, with 15 bases separating them. Germline V gene sequence: CDR1 MNHEY, CDR2 SVGAGI. There are 15 residues in the CDR3. This CDR3 is CASSTLAGSNSPLHF. Written as DNA, the CDR3 is TGTGCCAGCAGTACTCTGGCAGGGAGCAATTCACCCCTCCACTTT.

The V gene is TRBV6-1, the J gene TRBJ1-2; the D is unclear. Between the trimmed V and J ends, which lost 3 bases and 2 bases, there was a span of 13 bases. The CDR3 contains 15 residues. CDR1 and CDR2 (germline): MNHNS, SASEGT. For the CDR3, the DNA is TGTGCCAGCAGTGATCATCTAACAAGGAACTATGGCTACACCTTC. Encoded protein: CASSDHLTRNYGYTF.

This clone was found once. This chain uses TRBV14 with TRBJ1-5; 9 bases line up with TRBD1. In germline, CDR1 is SGHDN, CDR2 FVKESK. This CDR3 has 14 residues. V shed 4 bases, J shed 4 bases, and the junction held 2 bases outside the gene matches. This chain's CDR3 is CASSPGTGNQPQHF. In nucleotides, the CDR3 is TGTGCCAGCAGCCCTGGGACAGGGAATCAGCCCCAGCATTTT.

The chain couples TRBV4-2 to TRBJ1-3; D not certain. The CDR3 extends over 12 amino acids. From germline, CDR1 is LGHNA and CDR2 YNFKEQ. V lost 4 bases, J lost 4 bases, and 5 bases lay in between. CDR3: CASSLQGNTIYF. The CDR3 DNA is TGTGCCAGCAGCCTACAAGGAAACACCATATATTTT.

This clone was counted a few times. This chain links TRBV5-4 with TRBJ2-2, with D unresolved. The CDR3 sequence is 12 residues long. Germline lookup yields CDR1 SGHNT and CDR2 YYREEE (reference sequence). Trimming stripped 3 bases from V and 7 bases from J, with 7 bases between. In DNA, the CDR3 is TGTGCCAGCAGCTGGAATGTCGGGGAGCTGTTTTTT. Translating it yields CASSWNVGELFF.

The chain carries TRBV27 and TRBJ2-3; 9 bases match TRBD2. This CDR3 has 15 amino acids. CDR1 MNHEY and CDR2 SMNVEV come from the germline V gene (reference sequence). Losses at the gene ends were 2 bases for V and 4 bases for J; bases not matched to a gene: 4. The CDR3 DNA sequence: TGTGCCAGCAGTTTACTTCGGACTAGCGCAGATACGCAGTATTTT. It translates to CASSLLRTSADTQYF.

The rearrangement joins TRBV7-2 to TRBJ1-2; TRBD1 matches 7 bases. V lost 5 bases and J lost 1; bases outside the gene matches: 10. This CDR3 has 16 residues. Germline-derived CDR1 and CDR2 are SGHTA and FQGNSA. CDR3 amino acids: CASSPTGAVGNYGYTF. The CDR3 DNA reads TGTGCCAGCAGCCCTACAGGGGCCGTCGGTAACTATGGCTACACCTTC. The full variable domain, in which reference TRBV7-2 and TRBJ1-2 provide the parts outside the CDR3, is GAGVSQSPSNKVTEKGKDVELRCDPISGHTALYWYRQSLGQGLEFLIYFQGNSAPDKSGLPSDRFSAERTGGSVSTLTIQRTQQEDSAVYLCASSPTGAVGNYGYTFGSGTRLTVV.

This chain links TRBV7-2 with TRBJ2-7; 9 bases fit TRBD1. The CDR3 length is 15 residues. The germline CDR1 and CDR2 sequences are SGHTA and FQGNSA. V shed 6 bases, J shed 3 bases, and the junction held 9 bases outside the gene matches. CDR3 in amino acids: CASRRQGEFGYEQYF. For the CDR3, the DNA is TGTGCCAGCAGGAGACAGGGGGAATTTGGCTACGAGCAGTACTTC.

The rearrangement uses TRBV19 and TRBJ2-1, with 8 bases aligning to TRBD2. The junction had 9 bases not matched to a gene; V was cut back by 3 bases and J by 8 bases. Germline CDR1 and CDR2: LNHDA and SQIVND (reference sequence). The CDR3 has 15 amino acids. The CDR3 coding sequence is TGTGCCAGTAGTATTTCGGCTAGCGGGTCGGATGAGCAGTTCTTC. Its protein is CASSISASGSDEQFF.

The chain combines TRBV9 with TRBJ2-5, with 9 positions matching TRBD2. Germline CDR1 reads SGDLS; CDR2 reads YYNGEE. The CDR3 is 16 amino acids. Germline trimming cut 1 base from V and 5 bases from J; bases unmatched to any gene: 9. CDR3 loop: CASSVTVSGSEETQYF. In DNA, the CDR3 is TGTGCCAGCAGCGTAACGGTTAGCGGGAGCGAGGAGACCCAGTACTTC.

The rearrangement links TRBV3-1 (or the pseudogene TRBV3-2) to TRBJ2-6; D not certain. The V gene's germline CDR1 is LGHDT and CDR2 YNNKEL (reference sequence). V lost 2 bases and J 4 bases, leaving 6 bases between the germline ends. The CDR3 is 14 amino acids. The CDR3 loop is CASSQSLGANVLTF. CDR3 bases: TGTGCCAGCAGCCAATCTCTCGGGGCCAACGTCCTGACTTTC.